The clone carrying this T cell receptor beta chain has just a few counts. Its target is not known. V lost 5 bases, J lost 1 base, and 14 bases lay in between. CDR1 is SGHTA, CDR2 FQGNSA, per germline. The CDR3 consists of 15 residues. The library targeted TCRbeta and was prepared with unique molecular identifiers. From the PCR reads, TCRdb called clonotypes with MiXCR, one entry per CDR3 protein. The sample has approximately 630,000 distinct CDR3 sequences, about an eighth seen once. The sample belongs to a study of T-cell reconstitution after alpha-beta-depleted transplantation in children. Study findings and constraints: Hyperexpanded clones declined; after one year, newly produced T cells mostly supplied diversity. Surviving thymic progenitors and recipient T cells were the source of high TCRbeta diversity at day 60 in some patients.

The rearrangement links TRBV7-2 to TRBJ2-5; TRBD2 is a possible D gene (6 bases). This clonotype originated in a girl aged 2 to 10 with congenital amegakaryocytic thrombocytopenia, due to receive a stem cell transplant. Sequencing used PBMCs, obtained before TCRalphabeta/CD19-depleted stem cell transplant. The CDR3 is CASSVTGTAQETQYF. As DNA, the CDR3 is TGTGCCAGCAGCGTAACCGGGACTGCCCAAGAGACCCAGTACTTC.